These 28 T cell receptor beta chains came from one sample sequenced in a study of T-cell memory formation after mild COVID-19. A single record per CDR3 protein comes from TCRdb applying MiXCR to the 5' RACE reads. The sample has some 450,000 distinct CDR3 sequences; 20% are singletons. Sequencing used PBMCs or a T cell subset sorted from them (not recorded which). These receptors all stem from an adult woman who had mild COVID-19 (a few samples of this study predate the infection). Cell type and time point are not known.

In its sample, this clonotype was seen a few times. The rearrangement joins TRBV15 to TRBJ2-3, with D possibly matching TRBD1 (6 bases). The CDR3 runs 18 residues. Trimming took 5 bases from V and 1 from J, leaving 22 bases between them. Germline V gene data show CDR1 as LNHNV and CDR2 as YYDKDF (reference sequence). The CDR3 protein is CATSPGQQGSEGTDTQYF. CDR3 sequence (DNA): TGTGCCACCAGCCCTGGGCAACAGGGAAGCGAGGGCACAGATACGCAGTATTTT.

This clonotype was observed at least ten times. In DNA form, the CDR3 reads TGTGCCAGCAGCTTAAATTTGGGAATAACTGAAGCTTTCTTT. Amino acid sequence: CASSLNLGITEAFF. The chain couples TRBV7-2 to TRBJ1-1; D is unresolved. V lost 2 bases, J lost 5 bases, and 12 bases lay in between. Germline V CDR1 and CDR2: SGHTA, FQGNSA. CDR3 length: 14 amino acids. The whole variable domain, filled in from reference TRBV7-2 and TRBJ1-1, reads GAGVSQSPSNKVTEKGKDVELRCDPISGHTALYWYRQSLGQGLEFLIYFQGNSAPDKSGLPSDRFSAERTGGSVSTLTIQRTQQEDSAVYLCASSLNLGITEAFFGQGTRLTVV.

This clonotype occurred a few times. The chain combines TRBV6-2 or TRBV6-3 with TRBJ1-2; possible D gene TRBD1, 6 bases. V shed 4 bases and J shed 5 bases, with 14 bases lying between them. CDR1 MNHEY and CDR2 SVGEGT come from the germline V gene. This CDR3 contains 14 residues. CDR3: CASSSTGISYGYTF. The CDR3 bases are TGTGCCAGCAGTTCTACAGGGATTTCATATGGCTACACCTTC.

This clonotype occurred a few times. The CDR3 protein is CATSDPLLGTTPGELFF. CDR3 sequence (DNA): TGTGCCACCAGTGACCCCCTGTTAGGGACTACCCCCGGGGAGCTGTTTTTT. This chain connects TRBV24-1 to TRBJ2-2; 7 bases are shared with TRBD2. The CDR3 is made up of 17 amino acids. V lost 4 bases to trimming and J lost 6 bases; unmatched junction nucleotides: 13. Germline V lookup: CDR1 KGHDR, CDR2 SFDVKD.

This clonotype has just a few counts. The rearrangement uses TRBV25-1 and TRBJ2-7; TRBD1 matches 10 bases. Germline V gives CDR1 MGHDK, CDR2 SYGVNS. V dropped 5 bases and J dropped 6; count of bases not matched to a gene: 7. The CDR3 runs to 14 residues. The CDR3 reads CASSSKGTGVEQYF. The DNA for the CDR3 is TGTGCCAGCAGTAGTAAGGGGACAGGGGTCGAGCAGTACTTC.

This clonotype was counted only a few times. The genes are TRBV28 and TRBJ2-1; 7 bases match TRBD1. In germline, CDR1 is MDHEN, CDR2 SYDVKM. Trimming removed 7 bases from V and 7 bases from J; junction bases left unmatched: 4. CDR3 size: 12 residues. The CDR3 is CASMRGQNEQFF. The CDR3, as DNA: TGTGCCAGCATGAGGGGGCAGAATGAGCAGTTCTTC.

The chain joins TRBV14 to TRBJ2-1; 8 positions match TRBD2. Trimming at V came to 3 bases and at J to 2 bases, leaving 3 bases not matched to a gene. The germline V gene encodes CDR1 SGHDN and CDR2 FVKESK. This CDR3 has 15 residues. The CDR3: CASSHPGLAYNEQFF. In DNA, the CDR3 is TGTGCCAGCAGCCACCCGGGACTAGCCTACAATGAGCAGTTCTTC.

This clonotype has only a few counts. The chain recombines TRBV7-2 with TRBJ1-5, with D unresolved. V was clipped by 3 bases and J by 0 bases, with 6 bases between them. Per the germline V gene, CDR1 is SGHTA and CDR2 is FQGNSA. This CDR3 has 14 residues. CDR3 sequence: CASSFWVSNQPQHF. The DNA for the CDR3 is TGTGCCAGCAGCTTTTGGGTTAGCAATCAGCCCCAGCATTTT.

This clonotype was observed a handful of times. This sequence joins TRBV4-1 and TRBJ1-1; D might be TRBD1 (6 bases). With 0 bases removed from V and 1 base from J, the gap between germline ends came to 12 bases. In germline, CDR1 is MGHRA, CDR2 YSYEKL. This CDR3 region has 16 residues. The CDR3, as DNA: TGCGCCAGCAGCCAAGAACGGAACAGGGCGAACACTGAAGCTTTCTTT. Protein product: CASSQERNRANTEAFF.

The chain recombines TRBV12-3 or TRBV12-4 with TRBJ2-1; unclear D gene. The germline V and J ends were trimmed by 1 base and 2 bases, with 12 bases remaining between them. CDR3 size: 16 residues. CDR3 bases: TGTGCCAGCAGTTTAGACAGTACTATCCCCTACAATGAGCAGTTCTTC. Protein product: CASSLDSTIPYNEQFF.

This CDR3 reads CAWRRTGLDEQYF. In nucleotides, the CDR3 is TGTGCCTGGAGGAGGACAGGGCTAGATGAGCAGTACTTC. The V gene is TRBV30, the J gene TRBJ2-7; TRBD1 matches at 8 bases. The V and J ends lost 3 bases and 7 bases, in that order; junction bases with no gene match: 8. The CDR3 consists of 13 residues. Per germline, CDR1 GTSNPN and CDR2 SVGIG (reference sequence).

This rearrangement joins TRBV9 to TRBJ2-3; tentatively, D is TRBD2 (5 bases). CDR3 length equals 12 residues. Germline V CDR1 and CDR2: SGDLS, YYNGEE. Trimming took off 7 bases at V and 4 bases at J, with 10 bases between the two ends. The CDR3 region is CASGSSSDTQYF. The DNA of the CDR3 is TGTGCCAGCGGGAGTTCATCAGATACGCAGTATTTT.

The chain employs TRBV6-1 and TRBJ1-1; TRBD1 matches at 8 bases. V was pared by 7 bases and J by 1 base, with 8 bases of the junction left unmatched. CDR1 is MNHNS and CDR2 is SASEGT in the germline V gene. This CDR3 comprises 15 residues. This chain's CDR3 is CASTRDRRANTEAFF. The DNA of the CDR3 is TGTGCCAGCACGCGGGACAGGAGGGCGAACACTGAAGCTTTCTTT.

At least ten counts were recorded for this clonotype. The chain is built from TRBV5-1 and TRBJ1-2; 8 bases align to TRBD1. The CDR3 has 14 amino acids. With 4 bases clipped from V and 2 bases from J, the junction kept 4 bases outside the gene matches. Germline V gives CDR1 SGHRS, CDR2 YFSETQ. DNA of the CDR3: TGCGCCAGCAGCGCCCGACAGGGGAACTATGGCTACACCTTC. Protein sequence: CASSARQGNYGYTF.

The CDR3 DNA reads as TGCAGTGCTAGCGGGGGGGCCGGGGAGCTGTTTTTT. Its protein is CSASGGAGELFF. V is TRBV20-1 and J is TRBJ2-2; 8 positions agree with TRBD2. Trimming at V came to 3 bases and at J to 6 bases, leaving 0 bases not matched to a gene. Germline V gene data show CDR1 as DFQATT and CDR2 as SNEGSKA (reference sequence). This CDR3 contains 12 residues.

The chain combines TRBV6-6 with TRBJ2-3; D is possibly TRBD1 (6 bases). CDR1 and CDR2 (germline): MNHNY, SVGAGI (reference sequence). V lost 7 bases, J lost 4 bases, and 24 bases lay in between. The CDR3 loop spans 17 amino acids. The CDR3 protein is CASNPNPTGSRSDTQYF. The CDR3 nucleotides read TGTGCCAGCAACCCTAACCCCACAGGGAGCAGGTCAGATACGCAGTATTTT.

This clonotype was recorded many times. One end of the junction is discordant with germline, which a read error may explain. The genes are TRBV7-2 and TRBJ2-1; D perhaps matches TRBD2 (6 bases). This CDR3 is built from 14 residues. CDR1 and CDR2 from the germline V gene are SGHTA and FQGNSA. CDR3 residues: CASRLDYVGNEQFF. CDR3 bases: TGTGCCAGCCGCTTGGACTACGTAGGGAATGAGCAGTTCTTC.

This clonotype was seen a few times. J is TRBJ1-2 and V is TRBV12-3 or TRBV12-4, with D hard to call. V lost 2 bases to trimming and J lost 4 bases, with 8 bases between them. The CDR3 totals 13 residues. The CDR3 protein is CASSLNSFYGYTF. Here the CDR3 DNA reads TGTGCCAGCAGTTTAAACAGCTTCTATGGCTACACCTTC.

This clonotype was seen ten or more times. The chain is built from TRBV25-1 and TRBJ2-2; 16 positions agree with TRBD2. V shed 6 bases and J 7 bases; nucleotides not matched to a gene: 5. Per the germline V gene, CDR1 is MGHDK and CDR2 is SYGVNS. This CDR3 has 16 amino acids. CDR3 in DNA: TGTGCCAGCAGGGGACTAGCGGGAGGGCCCGTCGGGGAGCTGTTTTTT. It specifies CASRGLAGGPVGELFF.

This chain uses TRBV3-1 with TRBJ1-1; D gene uncertain. From germline, CDR1 is LGHDT and CDR2 YNNKEL (reference sequence). Trimming removed 1 base at V and 1 base at J, with 10 bases between. CDR3 length: 15 amino acids. The CDR3 region has the DNA TGTGCCAGCAGCCAAGGGGCCGCGTGGAACACTGAAGCTTTCTTT. Protein: CASSQGAAWNTEAFF.

This chain links TRBV27 with TRBJ2-7, with D uncertain. V dropped 3 bases and J dropped 3 bases, with 12 bases sitting between them. Per the germline V gene, CDR1 is MNHEY and CDR2 is SMNVEV (reference sequence). This CDR3 has 14 amino acids. The CDR3 is CASSLMPRGYEQYF. The CDR3 coding sequence is TGTGCCAGCAGTTTGATGCCTCGCGGCTACGAGCAGTACTTC.

This sequence joins TRBV10-3 and TRBJ2-3, with D possibly being TRBD1 or TRBD2 (5 bases each). Per germline, CDR1 ENHRY and CDR2 SYGVKD. V lost 4 bases, J lost 5 bases, and 16 bases lay in between. This CDR3 region has 15 residues. The DNA of the CDR3 is TGTGCCATCAGTGGACGTAAGGGACGGGAAGATACGCAGTATTTT. Its translation is CAISGRKGREDTQYF.

This clonotype came up a few times. V usage is TRBV7-8 and J usage is TRBJ2-7; D is unresolved. The V end was cut by 1 base, the J end by 2 bases, with 12 bases between. This CDR3 contains 15 residues. CDR1 and CDR2 from the germline V gene are SGHVS and FQNEAQ. As DNA, the CDR3 is TGTGCCAGCAGCTTAGATCCGGGTCCCACCTACGAGCAGTACTTC. This translates into CASSLDPGPTYEQYF.

This clonotype showed up just a few times. The genes are TRBV6-5 and TRBJ2-7, with 8 bases lining up with TRBD2. The CDR3 totals 16 residues. CDR1 MNHEY and CDR2 SVGAGI come from the germline V gene. V shed 5 bases, J shed 3 bases, and the junction held 12 bases outside the gene matches. CDR3 coding DNA: TGTGCCAGCAGTCCTCCCGGGACTAGAAGCCTCTACGAGCAGTACTTC. It codes for CASSPPGTRSLYEQYF.

This clonotype was counted only a few times. The J gene is TRBJ1-6, the V gene TRBV6-1, with TRBD1 identical over 8 bases. There are 15 residues in the CDR3. In germline, CDR1 is MNHNS, CDR2 SASEGT. V gave up 3 bases and J gave up 7 bases; unmatched junction bases: 5. CDR3 protein: CASSETDRENSPLHF. In DNA, the CDR3 is TGTGCCAGCAGTGAGACGGACAGGGAGAATTCACCCCTCCACTTT.

The chain couples TRBV7-9 to TRBJ2-5; 7 bases map to TRBD1. The CDR3 is 13 amino acids. V shed 4 bases and J 6 bases; nucleotides not matched to a gene: 5. Per the germline V gene, CDR1 is SEHNR and CDR2 is FQNEAQ (reference sequence). The CDR3 sequence is CASSYTGAQTQYF. In DNA form, the CDR3 reads TGTGCCAGCAGCTATACAGGGGCTCAGACCCAGTACTTC.

At least ten counts were recorded for this clonotype. The chain recombines TRBV10-3 with TRBJ1-1; D possibly corresponds to TRBD1 (5 bases). Germline V gene lookup returns CDR1 ENHRY and CDR2 SYGVKD. This CDR3 is built from 13 residues. CDR3 sequence: CSTRVPGGTEAFF. The CDR3 coding sequence is TGTTCTACCCGGGTCCCTGGGGGCACTGAAGCTTTCTTT.

This clonotype was seen repeatedly, ten times or more. At one end, the junction sequence differs from germline, possibly due to a read error. The chain employs TRBV6-2 or TRBV6-3 and TRBJ2-2, with 9 bases that match TRBD2. This CDR3 contains 14 residues. Germline V CDR1 and CDR2: MNHEY, SVGEGT. Here the CDR3 DNA reads TGTGCCGGCAGGCCCGCGGGAGGGCCCGGGGAGCTGTTTTTT. Translated: CAGRPAGGPGELFF.